Presented here are 16 T cell receptor beta chains from one specimen sequenced in a study of blood T cell repertoires in COVID-19. Using immunoSEQ multiplex PCR, the repertoire was profiled, and TCRdb retains in-frame clones only, with some absent. The sample has nearly 200,000 clones; around 80% are singletons. Sequencing was done on a sample of peripheral blood. The receptors shown here come from a human donor in a cohort sampled during active COVID-19.

Concerning this clone: Other DNA sequences within the sample encode an identical CDR3. This sequence joins TRBV21-1 and TRBJ2-3; whether TRBD2, the table's D call, matches the DNA was not checked. TRBV21-1 represents a pseudogene. This CDR3 region has 14 residues. Here the CDR3 reads CASSKSGSTDTQYF. CDR3 in DNA: TGTGCCAGCAGCAAGAGCGGGAGCACAGATACGCAGTATTTT.

Notes on this clone: The conserved phenylalanine or tryptophan normally closing the CDR3 is absent here, so this likely arose from a read error. No DNA is shown, since the ends of the CDR3 on it are uncertain; the CDR3 is the one TCRdb lists. The CDR3 reads CATSDFRGS. V and J are TRBV24-1 and TRBJ1-5; no DNA check was done on the table's D call, TRBD1. The length of the CDR3 is 9 amino acids, counting both ends. Per germline, CDR1 KGHDR and CDR2 SFDVKD.

V gene TRBV6-4 combines with J gene TRBJ2-4; D unclear. Germline-derived CDR1 and CDR2 are MRHNA and SNTAGT. The CDR3 extends over 13 amino acids. V was shortened by 0 bases and J by 6 bases, with 6 bases between the two germline ends. The CDR3 spells CASSDSPGNIQYF. CDR3 sequence (DNA): TGTGCCAGCAGTGACTCTCCGGGAAACATTCAGTACTTC.

This chain joins TRBV4-2 and TRBJ1-1; no clear D gene. The CDR3 loop spans 13 amino acids. In germline, CDR1 is LGHNA, CDR2 YNFKEQ. The germline V and J ends were trimmed by 1 base and 0 bases, with 3 bases remaining between them. The CDR3 region has the DNA TGTGCCAGCAGCCAAGGCGTGAACACTGAAGCTTTCTTT. It is translated as CASSQGVNTEAFF.

This clone has just one count. The rearrangement uses TRBV12-5 and TRBJ1-5; 7 bases align to TRBD1. CDR1 LGHNT and CDR2 FRNRAP come from the germline V gene. The CDR3 is 16 residues long. After removal of 4 bases from V and 2 bases from J, the junction contained 8 bases not matched to a gene. The CDR3 nucleotides read TGTGCTAGTGGTTCATCCCCGGGACAGCGCAATCAGCCCCAGCATTTT. Translated, it gives CASGSSPGQRNQPQHF. Combining the CDR3 with reference TRBV12-5 and TRBJ1-5 gives the whole variable domain DARVTQTPRHKVTEMGQEVTMRCQPILGHNTVFWYRQTMMQGLELLAYFRNRAPLDDSGMPKDRFSAEMPDATLATLKIQPSEPRDSAVYFCASGSSPGQRNQPQHFGDGTRLSIL.

This chain joins TRBV2 and TRBJ2-5, with 8 bases lining up with TRBD2. J lost 1 base, V lost 4 bases, and 5 bases had no gene match. Germline loops: CDR1 SNHLY, CDR2 FYNNEI. The CDR3 totals 15 residues. For the CDR3, the DNA is TGTGCCAGCAGTGGAATAGCGGGGTTCCAAGAGACCCAGTACTTC. Protein sequence: CASSGIAGFQETQYF.

V is TRBV27 and J is TRBJ2-7, with D maybe TRBD1 (5 bases). Germline CDR1 reads MNHEY; CDR2 reads SMNVEV (reference sequence). The CDR3 has 13 amino acids. V was trimmed by 6 bases and J by 7 bases, leaving 16 bases between them. The DNA of the CDR3 is TGTGCCAGCAGGGTACAGGCACCTTCAGAGCAGTACTTC. Protein: CASRVQAPSEQYF.

The chain joins TRBV5-1 to TRBJ2-1; 8 nucleotides match TRBD2. Germline loops: CDR1 SGHRS, CDR2 YFSETQ. V trimming: 4 bases; J trimming: 3 bases; junction bases outside the gene matches: 6. The CDR3 covers 15 residues. The CDR3, as DNA: TGCGCCAGCAGCCTATTAGCGGGGCACTACAATGAGCAGTTCTTC. It encodes CASSLLAGHYNEQFF.

The chain carries TRBV7-9 and TRBJ2-3; TRBD2 agrees at 8 bases. The ends lost 5 bases at V and 9 bases at J; junction bases unmatched: 13. The germline V gene has CDR1 SEHNR and CDR2 FQNEAQ (reference sequence). The length of the CDR3 is 15 residues. The CDR3: CASSPLPGRGGTQYF. CDR3 DNA: TGTGCCAGCAGCCCGCTCCCGGGACGGGGGGGGACGCAGTATTTT. Filled out from reference TRBV7-9 and TRBJ2-3, the complete variable domain reads DTGVSQNPRHKITKRGQNVTFRCDPISEHNRLYWYRQTLGQGPEFLTYFQNEAQLEKSRLLSDRFSAERPKGSFSTLEIQRTEQGDSAMYLCASSPLPGRGGTQYFGPGTRLTVL.

The rearrangement joins TRBV28 to TRBJ1-1; D unclear. V was trimmed by 1 base and J by 1 base, leaving 10 bases between them. Per germline, CDR1 MDHEN and CDR2 SYDVKM. The CDR3 contains 15 residues. The CDR3 bases are TGTGCCAGCAGTTTATCCACGTACGGGAACACTGAAGCTTTCTTT. Translating it yields CASSLSTYGNTEAFF. Combining the CDR3 with reference TRBV28 and TRBJ1-1 gives the whole variable domain DVKVTQSSRYLVKRTGEKVFLECVQDMDHENMFWYRQDPGLGLRLIYFSYDVKMKEKGDIPEGYSVSREKKERFSLILESASTNQTSMYLCASSLSTYGNTEAFFGQGTRLTVV.

V and J are TRBV11-2 and TRBJ1-1, with D uncertain. Germline V gene sequence: CDR1 SGHAT, CDR2 FQNNGV. V lost 7 bases, J lost 3 bases, and 21 bases lay in between. The CDR3 totals 16 residues. CDR3 loop: CASTIGPRGLYTEAFF. The CDR3 bases are TGTGCCAGCACCATAGGGCCCAGAGGGCTGTACACTGAAGCTTTCTTT.

As regards this clone: At one end the junction does not follow the germline gene, possibly because of a read error. The rearrangement uses TRBV7-7 and TRBJ2-1, with D maybe TRBD2 (5 bases). The CDR3 has 12 amino acids. Germline V gene data show CDR1 as SSHAT and CDR2 as FNYEAQ (reference sequence). CDR3 residues: CASSPRSGEQFF. CDR3 DNA: TGTGCTAGCAGCCCGCGGTCGGGGGAGCAGTTCTTC. Variable domain in full (rest from reference TRBV7-7 and TRBJ2-1): GAGVSQSPRYKVTKRGQDVTLRCDPISSHATLYWYQQALGQGPEFLTYFNYEAQPDKSGLPSDRFSAERPEGSISTLTIQRTEQRDSAMYRCASSPRSGEQFFGPGTRLTVL.

The rearrangement joins TRBV20-1 to TRBJ2-5, with 8 bases fitting TRBD1. The ends lost 3 bases at V and 1 base at J; junction bases unmatched: 4. CDR3 size: 14 residues. CDR1 is DFQATT, CDR2 SNEGSKA, per germline (reference sequence). This CDR3 is CSASRTGRQETQYF. The CDR3 DNA follows: TGCAGTGCTAGTCGGACAGGGCGCCAAGAGACCCAGTACTTC.

This chain connects TRBV19 to TRBJ2-1, with 14 nucleotides matching TRBD2. The ends lost 5 bases at V and 10 bases at J; junction bases unmatched: 4. From germline, CDR1 is LNHDA and CDR2 SQIVND (reference sequence). The CDR3 consists of 14 residues. CDR3 amino acids: CASSRLAGGGEQFF. In DNA, the CDR3 is TGTGCCAGTAGTCGACTAGCGGGAGGGGGGGAGCAGTTCTTC.

The chain carries TRBV18 and TRBJ1-1, with 8 bases lining up with TRBD1. CDR1 and CDR2 (germline): KGHSH, LQKENI. Trimming cost V 6 bases and J 6 bases; bases outside gene matches: 12. This CDR3 comprises 15 residues. The CDR3 coding sequence is TGTGCCAGCTCTCGAGGACAGGGAAAACTGGCTGAAGCTTTCTTT. Amino acids: CASSRGQGKLAEAFF.

The gene calls are TRBV29-1 and TRBJ1-1, with TRBD1 identical over 9 bases. The CDR3 has 13 amino acids. J gave up 3 bases and V 6 bases, and 5 bases lay outside the gene matches. Germline lookup yields CDR1 SQVTM and CDR2 ANQGSEA. This chain's CDR3 is CSVSRDRDTEAFF. In DNA, the CDR3 is TGCAGCGTATCCAGGGACAGGGACACTGAAGCTTTCTTT. Full variable domain (rest looked up from reference TRBV29-1 and TRBJ1-1): SAVISQKPSRDICQRGTSLTIQCQVDSQVTMMFWYRQQPGQSLTLIATANQGSEATYESGFVIDKFPISRPNLTFSTLTVSNMSPEDSSIYLCSVSRDRDTEAFFGQGTRLTVV.